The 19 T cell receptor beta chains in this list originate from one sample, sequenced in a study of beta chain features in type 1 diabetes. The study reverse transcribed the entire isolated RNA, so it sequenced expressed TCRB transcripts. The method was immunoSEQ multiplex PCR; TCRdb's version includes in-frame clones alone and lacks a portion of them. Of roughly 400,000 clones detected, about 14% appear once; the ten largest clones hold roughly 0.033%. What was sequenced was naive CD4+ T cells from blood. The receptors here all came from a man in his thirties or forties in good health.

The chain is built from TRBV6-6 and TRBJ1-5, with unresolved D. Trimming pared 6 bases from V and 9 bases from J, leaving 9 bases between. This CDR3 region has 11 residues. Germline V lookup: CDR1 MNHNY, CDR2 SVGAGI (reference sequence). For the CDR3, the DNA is TGTGCCAGCAGGAGACGGGGGCCCCAGCATTTT. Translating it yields CASRRRGPQHF.

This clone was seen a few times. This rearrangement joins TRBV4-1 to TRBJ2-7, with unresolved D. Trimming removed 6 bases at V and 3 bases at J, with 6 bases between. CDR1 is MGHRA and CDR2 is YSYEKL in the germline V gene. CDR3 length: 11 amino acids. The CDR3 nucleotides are TGCGCCAGCAGAAGCAGCTACGAGCAGTACTTC. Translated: CASRSSYEQYF.

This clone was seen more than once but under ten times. The CDR3 is CASSFRTVVPNYTF. CDR3 DNA: TGTGCCAGCAGTTTTCGGACAGTTGTCCCGAACTACACCTTC. The chain links TRBV28 to TRBJ1-2; possible D gene TRBD1, 6 bases. V was trimmed by 3 bases and J by 10 bases, leaving 18 bases between them. This CDR3 region has 14 residues. Germline assignment: CDR1 MDHEN and CDR2 SYDVKM.

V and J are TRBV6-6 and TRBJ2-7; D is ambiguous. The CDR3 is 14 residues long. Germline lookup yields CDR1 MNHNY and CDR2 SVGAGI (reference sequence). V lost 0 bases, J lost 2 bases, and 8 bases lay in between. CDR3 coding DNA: TGTGCCAGCAGTTACTCCGGGCGGACCTACGAGCAGTACTTC. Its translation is CASSYSGRTYEQYF.

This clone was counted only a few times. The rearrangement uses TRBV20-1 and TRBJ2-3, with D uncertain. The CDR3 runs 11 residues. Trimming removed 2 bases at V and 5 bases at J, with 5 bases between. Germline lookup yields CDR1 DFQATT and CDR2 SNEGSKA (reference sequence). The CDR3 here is CSARIGDTQYF. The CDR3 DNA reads TGCAGTGCTAGAATAGGAGATACGCAGTATTTT.

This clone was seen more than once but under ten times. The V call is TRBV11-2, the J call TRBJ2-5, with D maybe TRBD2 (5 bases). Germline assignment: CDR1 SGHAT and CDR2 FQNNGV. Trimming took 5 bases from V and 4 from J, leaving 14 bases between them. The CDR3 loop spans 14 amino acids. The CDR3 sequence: CASSLAPRGETQYF. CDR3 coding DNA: TGTGCCAGCAGCCTGGCGCCACGGGGAGAGACCCAGTACTTC.

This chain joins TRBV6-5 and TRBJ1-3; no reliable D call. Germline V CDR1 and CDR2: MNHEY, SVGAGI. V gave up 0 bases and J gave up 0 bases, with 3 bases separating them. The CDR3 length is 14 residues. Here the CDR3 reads CASSYSVSGNTIYF. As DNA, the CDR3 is TGTGCCAGCAGTTACTCGGTCTCTGGAAACACCATATATTTT.

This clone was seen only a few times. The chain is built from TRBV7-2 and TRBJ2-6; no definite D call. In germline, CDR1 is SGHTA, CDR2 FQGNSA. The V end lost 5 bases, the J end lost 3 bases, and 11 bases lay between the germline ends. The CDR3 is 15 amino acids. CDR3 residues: CASSLRAVGANVLTF. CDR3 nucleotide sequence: TGTGCCAGCAGCCTCCGGGCCGTTGGGGCCAACGTCCTGACTTTC.

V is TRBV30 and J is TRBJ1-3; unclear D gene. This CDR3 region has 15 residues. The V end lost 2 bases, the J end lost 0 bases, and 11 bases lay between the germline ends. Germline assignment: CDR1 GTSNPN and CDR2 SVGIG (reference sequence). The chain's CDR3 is CAWSFADSSGNTIYF. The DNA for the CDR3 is TGTGCCTGGAGTTTTGCAGACTCCTCTGGAAACACCATATATTTT.

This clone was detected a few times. The CDR3 reads CASSPKVDLAYNEQFF. DNA of the CDR3: TGTGCCAGCAGCCCAAAAGTGGACCTGGCCTACAATGAGCAGTTCTTC. The chain joins TRBV7-8 to TRBJ2-1; D is ambiguous. Germline V gene data show CDR1 as SGHVS and CDR2 as FQNEAQ. The V end was cut by 5 bases, the J end by 2 bases, with 16 bases between. The CDR3 extends over 16 amino acids.

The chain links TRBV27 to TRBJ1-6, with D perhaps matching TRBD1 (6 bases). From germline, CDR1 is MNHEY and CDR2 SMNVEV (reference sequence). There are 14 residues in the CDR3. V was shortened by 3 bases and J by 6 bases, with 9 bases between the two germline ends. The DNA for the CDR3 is TGTGCCAGCAGTTTTGGGACAAGTAATTCACCCCTCCACTTT. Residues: CASSFGTSNSPLHF.

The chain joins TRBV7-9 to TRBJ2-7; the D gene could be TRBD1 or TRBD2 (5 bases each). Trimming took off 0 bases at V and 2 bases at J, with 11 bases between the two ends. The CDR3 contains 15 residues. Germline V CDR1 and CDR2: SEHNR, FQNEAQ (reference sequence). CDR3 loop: CASSLAGAKTYEQYV. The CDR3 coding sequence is TGTGCCAGCAGCTTAGCCGGGGCGAAGACCTACGAGCAGTACGTC.

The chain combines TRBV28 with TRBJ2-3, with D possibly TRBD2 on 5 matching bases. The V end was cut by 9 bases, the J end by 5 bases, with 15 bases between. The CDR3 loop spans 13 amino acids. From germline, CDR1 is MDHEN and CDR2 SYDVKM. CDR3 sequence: CASSTISGDTQYF. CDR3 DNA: TGTGCCAGTTCGACTATATCCGGAGATACGCAGTATTTT.

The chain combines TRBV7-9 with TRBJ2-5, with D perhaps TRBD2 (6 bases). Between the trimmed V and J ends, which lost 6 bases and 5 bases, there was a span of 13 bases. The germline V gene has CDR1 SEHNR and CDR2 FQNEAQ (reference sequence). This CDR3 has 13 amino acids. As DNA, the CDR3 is TGTGCCAGCAGGAACGGGAGCTGGGAGACCCAGTACTTC. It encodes CASRNGSWETQYF.

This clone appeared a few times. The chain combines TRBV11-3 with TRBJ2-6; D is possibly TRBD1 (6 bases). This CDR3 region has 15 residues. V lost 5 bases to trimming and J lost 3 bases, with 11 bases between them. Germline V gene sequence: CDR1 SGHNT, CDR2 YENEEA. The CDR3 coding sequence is TGTGCCAGCAGCCCACAGGGTAGTGGGGCCAACGTCCTGACTTTC. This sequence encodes CASSPQGSGANVLTF.

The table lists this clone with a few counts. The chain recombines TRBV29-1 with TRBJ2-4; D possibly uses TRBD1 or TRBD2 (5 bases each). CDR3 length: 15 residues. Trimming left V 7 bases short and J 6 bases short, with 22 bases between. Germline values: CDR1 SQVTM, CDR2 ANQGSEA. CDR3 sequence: CSANTGTGARNIQYF. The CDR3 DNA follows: TGCAGCGCCAACACCGGGACCGGGGCAAGAAACATTCAGTACTTC.

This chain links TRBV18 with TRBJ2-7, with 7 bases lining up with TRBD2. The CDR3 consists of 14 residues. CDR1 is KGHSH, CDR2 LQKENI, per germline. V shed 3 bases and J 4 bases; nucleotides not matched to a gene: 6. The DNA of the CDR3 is TGTGCCAGCTCACCCGGACTAGATCCGTACGAGCAGTACGTC. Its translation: CASSPGLDPYEQYV.

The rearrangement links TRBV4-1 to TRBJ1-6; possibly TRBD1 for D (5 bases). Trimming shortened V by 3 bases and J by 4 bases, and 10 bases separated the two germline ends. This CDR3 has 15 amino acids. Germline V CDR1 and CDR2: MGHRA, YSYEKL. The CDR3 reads CASSQGGGYNSPLHF. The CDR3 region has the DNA TGCGCCAGCAGCCAGGGGGGAGGTTATAATTCACCCCTCCACTTT.

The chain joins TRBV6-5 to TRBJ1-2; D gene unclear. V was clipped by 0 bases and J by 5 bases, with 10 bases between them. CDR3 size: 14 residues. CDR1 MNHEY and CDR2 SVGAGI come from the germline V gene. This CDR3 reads CASSYSWREYGYTF. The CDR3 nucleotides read TGTGCCAGCAGTTACTCGTGGAGGGAGTATGGCTACACCTTC.